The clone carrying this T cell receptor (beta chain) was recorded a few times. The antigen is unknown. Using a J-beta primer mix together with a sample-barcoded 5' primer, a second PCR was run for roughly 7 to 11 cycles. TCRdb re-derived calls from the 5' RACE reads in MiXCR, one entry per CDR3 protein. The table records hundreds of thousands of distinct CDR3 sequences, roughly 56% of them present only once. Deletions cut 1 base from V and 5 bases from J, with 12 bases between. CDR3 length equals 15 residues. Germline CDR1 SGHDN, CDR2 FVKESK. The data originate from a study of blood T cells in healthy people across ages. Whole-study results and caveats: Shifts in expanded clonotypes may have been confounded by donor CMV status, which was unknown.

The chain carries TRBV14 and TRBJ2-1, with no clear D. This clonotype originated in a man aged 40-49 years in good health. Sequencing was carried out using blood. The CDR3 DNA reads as TGTGCCAGCAGCCAAGGGGCAATGACCAACAATGAGCAGTTCTTC. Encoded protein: CASSQGAMTNNEQFF.